A selection of T cell receptor beta chains follows, all from one sample in a study of blood T cell repertoires in COVID-19. Assay: immunoSEQ multiplex PCR; the TCRdb copy retains only in-frame clones and omits some. The sample comprises fewer than 400,000 clones, 87% of which are singletons, and about 9.4% rests with the top ten. The sample taken for sequencing was PBMCs or T cells enriched from blood (not recorded which). All receptors derive from a woman aged 45 to 65 who had recovered from COVID-19. Both conserved end residues are part of each CDR3. The D gene is left open where the match is weak. Expanded clones are given a class, and other clones once, few, many or no size at all.

-	14	TRBV4-1	-	TRBJ1-1	TGCGCCAGTTCAGAGGGGGTCCCGAACACTGAAGCTTTCTTT	CASSEGVPNTEAFF
TRBD1	15	TRBV13	-	TRBJ2-3	TGTGCCAGCAGTCGTAGACAGGGGAGCACAGATACGCAGTATTTT	CASSRRQGSTDTQYF
-	11	TRBV19	once	TRBJ1-1	TGTGCCAGTAGTTCAGGGTGGGATGCTTTCTTT	CASSSGWDAFF
TRBD1	14	TRBV9	-	TRBJ1-1	TGTGCCAGCAGCAAGACAGGGGCCAACACTGAAGCTTTCTTT	CASSKTGANTEAFF
-	14	TRBV2	-	TRBJ1-4	TGTGCCAGCAGTGATTCCGCAACTAATGAAAAACTGTTTTTT	CASSDSATNEKLFF
TRBD2	14	TRBV11-3	-	TRBJ2-7	TGTGCCAGCAGCTTAGGACGGGGGGACTACGAGCAGTACTTC	CASSLGRGDYEQYF
TRBD1	15	TRBV5-5	once	TRBJ2-1	TGTGCCAGCAGAACAGGGGTCTTCCCCTACAATGAGCAGTTCTTC	CASRTGVFPYNEQFF
-	14	TRBV27	-	TRBJ2-3	TGTGCCAGCAGTGCGGGACCTAACGGGGATACGCAGTATTTT	CASSAGPNGDTQYF
-	14	TRBV7-2	-	TRBJ1-5	TGTGCCAGCAGCTCGGGACTCCGGAATCAGCCCCAGCATTTT	CASSSGLRNQPQHF
TRBD1	12	TRBV5-5	-	TRBJ2-1	TGTGCCAGCAGCCCGACAGGGTATGAGCAGTTCTTC	CASSPTGYEQFF
-	16	TRBV2	-	TRBJ1-4	TGTGCCAGCAAAGTTAGGTGGGGCGGTAATAATGAAAAACTGTTTTTT	CASKVRWGGNNEKLFF
-	13	TRBV28	-	TRBJ2-7	TGTGCCAGCAGTTTATCCTCCCAGAACGAGCAGTACTTC	CASSLSSQNEQYF
-	13	TRBV12-3/TRBV12-4	-	TRBJ1-1	TGTGCCAGCAGTTACCGGGGGGACACTGAAGCTTTCTTT	CASSYRGDTEAFF
TRBD2	18	TRBV5-1	-	TRBJ2-3	TGCGCCAGCAGCCCGAGCGGGGGGACTCTCCTTAGCACAGATACGCAGTATTTT	CASSPSGGTLLSTDTQYF
TRBD1	15	TRBV12-5	-	TRBJ1-6	TGTGCTAGTGGTGCCGGCGGGACAGGGAAATCACCCCTCCACTTT	CASGAGGTGKSPLHF
TRBD1	15	TRBV19	-	TRBJ2-1	TGTGCCAGTAGAACTGGACAGGGAGTACGGAGTGAGCAGTTCTTC	CASRTGQGVRSEQFF
-	15	TRBV4-3	-	TRBJ1-2	TGCGCCAGCAGCCAAGAGGGGGTGCAGGGGTATGGCTACACCTTC	CASSQEGVQGYGYTF
-	15	TRBV7-2	-	TRBJ2-7	TGTGCCAGCAGCATCAACAGGGCAGTCGTCTACGAGCAGTACTTC	CASSINRAVVYEQYF
TRBD2	17	TRBV19	-	TRBJ2-1	TGTGCCAGTAGTATAGACCCCCGCCGGGGGGACTACAATGAGCAGTTCTTC	CASSIDPRRGDYNEQFF
-	15	TRBV7-9	-	TRBJ2-6	TGTGCCACTGGCCTTCGGGTCTCTGGGGCCAACGTCCTGACTTTC	CATGLRVSGANVLTF
-	11	TRBV12-5	-	TRBJ2-7	TGTGCTAGTGGTTCCGCCGGCGAGCAGTACTTC	CASGSAGEQYF